These 19 T cell receptor beta chains came from one sample sequenced in a study of blood T cell repertoires in COVID-19. TCRdb keeps only in-frame clones here, not all; method: immunoSEQ multiplex PCR. The sample holds roughly 200,000 clones; roughly 80% are singletons and the top ten take around 8%. Specimen: peripheral blood. The source is a woman older than 75 with acute or convalescent COVID-19.

This clone was counted between two and nine times. The rearrangement links TRBV4-1 to TRBJ1-4; D is unclear. This CDR3 comprises 15 residues. Germline V lookup: CDR1 MGHRA, CDR2 YSYEKL. V was shortened by 1 base and J by 6 bases, with 12 bases between the two germline ends. The CDR3 is CASSQVEGADEKLFF. The DNA for the CDR3 is TGCGCCAGCAGCCAAGTGGAGGGAGCCGATGAAAAACTGTTTTTT.

The V gene is TRBV27, the J gene TRBJ2-7; 15 positions agree with TRBD2. Trimming took 5 bases from V and 5 from J; bases not matched to a gene: 10. The CDR3 runs to 17 residues. Germline assignment: CDR1 MNHEY and CDR2 SMNVEV (reference sequence). The CDR3 loop is CASSPHRTSGRAHEQYF. In DNA form, the CDR3 reads TGTGCCAGCAGTCCCCACAGGACTAGCGGGAGGGCCCACGAGCAGTACTTC.

CDR3 in amino acids: CASSDRGGSGNTIYF. CDR3 in DNA: TGTGCCAGCAGTGACCGCGGGGGCTCTGGAAACACCATATATTTT. This sequence joins TRBV6-1 and TRBJ1-3; a weak D match, TRBD1 (5 bases). This CDR3 spans 15 amino acids. The germline V and J ends were trimmed by 3 bases and 0 bases, with 9 bases remaining between them. Germline CDR1 MNHNS, CDR2 SASEGT.

CDR3 nucleotide sequence: TGTGCCAGCAGCGTAGGACTCCAATACGAGCAGTACTTC. Protein: CASSVGLQYEQYF. The gene calls are TRBV6-5 and TRBJ2-7, with D possibly being TRBD2 (5 bases). CDR1 MNHEY and CDR2 SVGAGI come from the germline V gene. The CDR3 is 13 amino acids. V lost 6 bases to trimming and J lost 4 bases, with 13 bases between them.

J is TRBJ1-3 and V is TRBV15; TRBD1 is a possible D gene (6 bases). The V end was cut by 0 bases, the J end by 4 bases, with 13 bases between. CDR1 and CDR2 from the germline V gene are LNHNV and YYDKDF (reference sequence). The CDR3 sequence is 16 residues long. Here the CDR3 reads CATSRDPGAGGNTIYF. CDR3 nucleotide sequence: TGTGCCACCAGCAGAGATCCAGGGGCGGGCGGAAACACCATATATTTT.

This rearrangement joins TRBV30 to TRBJ1-5; 7 nucleotides match TRBD1. CDR1 and CDR2 (germline): GTSNPN, SVGIG (reference sequence). The CDR3 is 14 amino acids. V shed 1 base and J 6 bases; nucleotides not matched to a gene: 6. The CDR3 here is CAWSDRGKSQPQHF. In DNA, the CDR3 is TGTGCCTGGAGTGACAGGGGAAAAAGTCAGCCCCAGCATTTT.

The rearrangement joins TRBV13 to TRBJ1-2, with a possible D match to TRBD1 (6 bases). Trimming removed 3 bases at V and 4 bases at J, with 6 bases between. The CDR3 length is 12 residues. CDR1 is PRHDT and CDR2 is FYEKMQ in the germline V gene (reference sequence). Here the CDR3 reads CASSLDSYGYTF. The CDR3 region has the DNA TGTGCCAGCAGCTTGGACAGCTATGGCTACACCTTC.

The V gene is TRBV19, the J gene TRBJ2-3, with 10 bases that match TRBD2. Germline V lookup: CDR1 LNHDA, CDR2 SQIVND (reference sequence). The CDR3 runs to 18 residues. The V gene end was trimmed by 0 bases and the J gene end by 4 bases; junction bases not matched to a gene: 10. CDR3 region: CASSIEVLGLAGADTQYF. CDR3 in DNA: TGTGCCAGTAGTATAGAGGTACTTGGTCTAGCGGGAGCAGATACGCAGTATTTT.

This clone has just a few counts. The CDR3 DNA reads as TGTGCCAGCAGCCCTGGTCTGTATAGCGGTCAAGAGACCCAGTACTTC. Its protein product is CASSPGLYSGQETQYF. The chain recombines TRBV11-2 with TRBJ2-5, with TRBD2 as a possible D gene (6 bases). V lost 5 bases to trimming and J lost 2 bases, with 18 bases between them. The length of the CDR3 is 16 residues. CDR1 and CDR2 (germline): SGHAT, FQNNGV.

This sequence joins TRBV6-1 and TRBJ1-5; 9 bases line up with TRBD1. The CDR3 has 17 residues. V trimming: 4 bases; J trimming: 4 bases; junction bases outside the gene matches: 11. CDR1 is MNHNS, CDR2 SASEGT, per germline. The CDR3 protein is CASSGSSGTGLNQPQHF. The DNA of the CDR3 is TGTGCCAGCAGTGGGTCTTCCGGGACAGGGCTGAATCAGCCCCAGCATTTT.

The rearrangement joins TRBV19 to TRBJ2-1, with 12 positions matching TRBD2. Germline CDR1 reads LNHDA; CDR2 reads SQIVND (reference sequence). Trimming cost V 3 bases and J 6 bases; bases outside gene matches: 6. There are 16 residues in the CDR3. DNA of the CDR3: TGTGCCAGTAGTATTCATAGGACTAGCGGGATCAATGAGCAGTTCTTC. This encodes CASSIHRTSGINEQFF.

The sample holds one count of this clone. V and J are TRBV18 and TRBJ2-5; TRBD2 matches at 9 bases. Germline V gene lookup returns CDR1 KGHSH and CDR2 LQKENI. V lost 4 bases, J lost 5 bases, and 11 bases stayed unmatched. The CDR3 is 16 amino acids. This CDR3 reads CASSLSLAGIFETQYF. CDR3 bases: TGTGCCAGCTCACTAAGCCTAGCGGGGATTTTTGAGACCCAGTACTTC.

This chain uses TRBV6-6 with TRBJ1-4; TRBD1 matches 7 bases. Germline V gene sequence: CDR1 MNHNY, CDR2 SVGAGI (reference sequence). CDR3 length: 13 amino acids. Trimming cost V 10 bases and J 4 bases; bases outside gene matches: 6. CDR3 bases: TGTGCCATCAACAGGGGCCTTAATGAAAAACTGTTTTTT. Its protein product is CAINRGLNEKLFF.

The chain recombines TRBV28 with TRBJ1-6; D might be TRBD1 (6 bases). This CDR3 comprises 16 residues. Germline assignment: CDR1 MDHEN and CDR2 SYDVKM. The V end lost 4 bases, the J end lost 4 bases, and 14 bases lay between the germline ends. The CDR3 DNA follows: TGTGCCAGCAGTTGGGGCATCAGGGGATATAATTCACCCCTCCACTTT. It is translated as CASSWGIRGYNSPLHF. Based on the CDR3 plus reference TRBV28 and TRBJ1-6, the full variable domain is DVKVTQSSRYLVKRTGEKVFLECVQDMDHENMFWYRQDPGLGLRLIYFSYDVKMKEKGDIPEGYSVSREKKERFSLILESASTNQTSMYLCASSWGIRGYNSPLHFGNGTRLTVT.

This clone was picked up one time. The chain carries TRBV29-1 and TRBJ2-7; D may be TRBD2 (6 bases). The CDR3 contains 13 residues. V lost 4 bases, J lost 3 bases, and 13 bases lay in between. The germline gives CDR1 SQVTM, CDR2 ANQGSEA. The CDR3 bases are TGCAGCGTTGGCCCGAAGGGAGGCTACGAGCAGTACTTC. Its protein product is CSVGPKGGYEQYF.

This sequence joins TRBV5-1 and TRBJ2-1, with D maybe TRBD2 (6 bases). The V end lost 4 bases, the J end lost 0 bases, and 17 bases lay between the germline ends. The CDR3 spans 17 residues. Germline CDR1 SGHRS, CDR2 YFSETQ. This chain's CDR3 is CASSLGASGYSYNEQFF. The DNA for the CDR3 is TGCGCCAGCAGCCTCGGGGCCAGCGGGTACTCCTACAATGAGCAGTTCTTC.

This clone came up once. The chain joins TRBV28 to TRBJ1-1; D is undetermined. CDR3 length equals 15 residues. CDR1 and CDR2 (germline): MDHEN, SYDVKM. The V end was cut by 8 bases, the J end by 4 bases, with 20 bases between. Here the CDR3 reads CASREGGPGSTEAFF. CDR3 nucleotides: TGTGCCAGCCGCGAAGGTGGCCCAGGTTCCACTGAAGCTTTCTTT.

The chain links TRBV7-8 to TRBJ2-1; TRBD1 agrees at 7 bases. The ends lost 1 base at V and 0 bases at J; junction bases unmatched: 18. The CDR3 covers 21 residues. The germline V gene encodes CDR1 SGHVS and CDR2 FQNEAQ. CDR3 amino acids: CASSLVLLNGHRDSSYNEQFF. Written as DNA, the CDR3 is TGTGCCAGCAGCTTAGTACTTTTGAACGGGCACCGGGACAGCTCCTACAATGAGCAGTTCTTC.

The gene calls are TRBV19 and TRBJ1-4, with 7 bases aligning to TRBD1. V lost 3 bases and J lost 14; bases outside the gene matches: 12. The V gene's germline CDR1 is LNHDA and CDR2 SQIVND (reference sequence). The CDR3 length is 14 residues. The CDR3, as DNA: TGTGCCAGTAGTATCCCGGGACAGACGACCAAGCTGTTTTTT. Translated: CASSIPGQTTKLFF.